The 10 T cell receptor beta chains in this list originate from one sample, sequenced in a study of blood T cell repertoires in COVID-19. The assay was immunoSEQ multiplex PCR, and TCRdb's table has in-frame clones only and misses some. The table shows under 300,000 clones, with roughly 82% occurring only once. Sequenced sample: peripheral blood. The receptors stem from a woman between 35 and 50 years old who had recovered from COVID-19.

V usage is TRBV3-1 (or the pseudogene TRBV3-2) and J usage is TRBJ1-2; a possible D gene is TRBD1 (5 bases). CDR1 is LGHDT, CDR2 YNNKEL, per germline (reference sequence). Trimming shortened V by 4 bases and J by 5 bases, and 11 bases separated the two germline ends. CDR3 size: 13 residues. CDR3: CASSLTAQYGYTF. The CDR3 coding sequence is TGTGCCAGCAGCCTGACAGCACAATATGGCTACACCTTC.

This rearrangement joins TRBV24-1 to TRBJ1-2; D is perhaps TRBD1 (6 bases). Germline loops: CDR1 KGHDR, CDR2 SFDVKD. The CDR3 contains 14 residues. Trimming took 3 bases from V and 4 from J, leaving 11 bases between them. The CDR3 loop is CATSDGTISYGYTF. DNA of the CDR3: TGTGCCACCAGTGATGGGACAATCTCCTATGGCTACACCTTC.

This chain uses TRBV6-5 with TRBJ1-1; 7 bases fit TRBD1. V trimming: 4 bases; J trimming: 4 bases; junction bases outside the gene matches: 12. CDR1 and CDR2 from the germline V gene are MNHEY and SVGAGI. The CDR3 has 16 residues. The CDR3 DNA reads TGTGCCAGCAGTTCCTATTCTCTACAGGGGTTCACTGAAGCTTTCTTT. Amino acids: CASSSYSLQGFTEAFF.

The V and J genes are TRBV5-4 and TRBJ2-5, with a tentative D call TRBD1 (5 bases). The CDR3 sequence is 13 residues long. Trimming removed 4 bases from V and 2 bases from J, with 9 bases in between. The V gene's germline CDR1 is SGHNT and CDR2 YYREEE (reference sequence). CDR3 bases: TGTGCCAGCAGCAAGACAGAACAAGAGACCCAGTACTTC. Residues: CASSKTEQETQYF. The whole variable domain, filled in from reference TRBV5-4 and TRBJ2-5, reads ETGVTQSPTHLIKTRGQQVTLRCSSQSGHNTVSWYQQALGQGPQFIFQYYREEENGRGNFPPRFSGLQFPNYSSELNVNALELDDSALYLCASSKTEQETQYFGPGTRLLVL.

This CDR3 reads CASSLAGAPNNEQFF. The CDR3 nucleotides read TGCGCCAGCAGTCTAGCGGGGGCGCCTAACAATGAGCAGTTCTTC. J is TRBJ2-1 and V is TRBV5-1; 10 nucleotides agree with TRBD2. CDR1 is SGHRS, CDR2 YFSETQ, per germline. With 5 bases clipped from V and 5 bases from J, the junction kept 7 bases outside the gene matches. This CDR3 is built from 15 residues.

The genes are TRBV5-6 and TRBJ1-2; D is perhaps TRBD1 (6 bases). The germline gives CDR1 SGHDT, CDR2 YYEEEE. CDR3 size: 14 residues. The germline V and J ends were trimmed by 0 bases and 4 bases, with 10 bases remaining between them. The CDR3 coding sequence is TGTGCCAGCAGCTTGGGTGGGGGCTCCTATGGCTACACCTTC. Its protein product is CASSLGGGSYGYTF.

CDR3 nucleotide sequence: TGTGCCAGCAGCTTAGTATTCGGCGGGGAAACAGATACGCAGTATTTT. Residues: CASSLVFGGETDTQYF. The chain couples TRBV7-9 to TRBJ2-3; TRBD2 is a possible D gene (6 bases). Germline V CDR1 and CDR2: SEHNR, FQNEAQ (reference sequence). CDR3 size: 16 residues. The V and J ends lost 1 base and 3 bases respectively, with 14 bases between them.

For this clone: The same CDR3 also results from other DNA sequences found in this sample. This chain uses TRBV18 with TRBJ1-6, with TRBD1 identical over 7 bases. The V and J ends lost 3 bases and 6 bases, in that order; junction bases with no gene match: 2. The germline V gene encodes CDR1 KGHSH and CDR2 LQKENI. The CDR3 is 14 residues long. CDR3 sequence reads: CASSPGDSNSPLHF. Written as DNA, the CDR3 is TGTGCCAGCTCACCGGGGGACAGTAATTCACCCCTCCACTTT.

CDR3 in DNA: TGTGCCAGTAGTGTAGGGACAGCGAACACTGAAGCTTTCTTT. The encoded protein is CASSVGTANTEAFF. V and J are TRBV19 and TRBJ1-1, with 7 bases aligning to TRBD1. Trimming took 5 bases from V and 1 from J; bases not matched to a gene: 4. Germline V gene data show CDR1 as LNHDA and CDR2 as SQIVND (reference sequence). The CDR3 length is 14 residues.

The chain combines TRBV6-2 or TRBV6-3 with TRBJ1-2, with 7 bases fitting TRBD1. CDR3 size: 14 residues. The junction had 5 bases not matched to a gene; V was cut back by 1 base and J by 6 bases. Germline V gene data show CDR1 as MNHEY and CDR2 as SVGEGT. Here the CDR3 DNA reads TGTGCCAGCAGTTACTGGACAGGACAAAATGGCTACACCTTC. Amino acids: CASSYWTGQNGYTF.